This T cell receptor (beta chain) is drawn from a study of blood T cell repertoires in COVID-19 (dated by TCRdb to 2020 to 2022). The study in broad terms: Samples from collaborators originated in the United States, Italy and Spain and spanned both the acute and convalescent phases of COVID-19. A de-identified subject ID, COVID-19 status, age in years and sex were almost always included in the sample metadata. Deeply sampled blood TCRbeta repertoires from subjects exposed to, actively infected with, or recovered from COVID-19 were included in the dataset. A freely available public database, intended as a resource for researchers studying the immune response to SARS-CoV-2, is where the repertoires were released. The material from the prospective study consisted of cDNA or gDNA derived from T cells, B-cell-depleted T cells, or PBMCs. Where available, HLA class I and class II types were obtained from metadata supplied by the sample provider rather than from assay-based typing. Samples were obtained from the ongoing ImmuneRACE study (first 160 participants) and from 1,254 subjects provided by 6 global collaborators. The research as a whole found: Clinical and demographic metadata were provided uncurated, with the amount varying by source and participant.

The germline V end is reduced by 6 bases and the J end by 8 bases; junction bases left unmatched: 12. The germline V gene encodes CDR1 GTSNPN and CDR2 SVGIG (reference sequence). Counted from cysteine to phenylalanine, this CDR3 has 16 amino acids. Only the CDR3 DNA stays, 48 bases, in frame from base 1. A second Seattle source provided samples from volunteer blood donors who had recovered from COVID-19. Each collaborating institution followed its own protocols to collect whole blood in K2EDTA tubes. For TCRbeta analysis, collaborators shipped samples as frozen whole blood, isolated PBMCs, or DNA extracted from either of those sample types. On this clone itself: Its recognized antigen is unknown. No much larger clone is present one base from it, and per-base qualities are unavailable.

The immunoSEQ Assay, a bias-controlled multiplex PCR, was used to amplify TCRbeta CDR3 regions from genomic DNA. For the original study's pipeline: The number of nucleated cells in each sample was estimated from the amplification of reference gene primers within the assay. Sequence reads were collapsed and filtered to measure the absolute abundance of every unique TCRbeta CDR3 rearrangement. Productive Simpson clonality was computed per sample as the square root of Simpson's diversity index over productive rearrangements. The source is immuneACCESS, and TCRdb retained only in-frame sequences with V and J called. Part of the clones is not carried over; for the studies checked, unresolved V genes explain less than half of this, and the remainder is unexplained. V and J calls and clone size come straight from that table; D and trimming were deduced from the DNA. Present in this sample are around 200,000 clones, nearly 90% of which were seen just once. The ten largest clones take up approximately 12% of the sample.

The sample taken for sequencing was peripheral blood. The receptor was isolated from a woman aged 18-30 years who had recovered from COVID-19. The chain links TRBV30 with TRBJ2-1, and TRBD2 aligns with 14 junction nucleotides. The DNA sequence is as follows: TGTGCCTGCGGACTAGCGGGAGGTGTTTTTAACGATGAGCAGTTCTTC. This translates into CACGLAGGVFNDEQFF.